This entry concerns a single T cell receptor beta chain. The data were taken from a study of blood T cell repertoires in COVID-19. Repertoires were generated with immunoSEQ multiplex PCR, while TCRdb's copy carries only in-frame clones and drops some. The profile shows about 230,000 clones, about 83% of them singletons. Germline values: CDR1 LNHDA, CDR2 SQIVND (reference sequence). J was trimmed by 0 bases and V by 6 bases; bases with no gene match: 4. The CDR3 contains 15 residues. The sample was peripheral blood. The rearrangement links TRBV19 to TRBJ2-1, with TRBD2 matching over 8 bases. This receptor was obtained from a man at least 80 years old with acute or convalescent COVID-19. In nucleotides, the CDR3 is TGTGCCAGTAGGGAGCGGGGGAGCTCCTACAATGAGCAGTTCTTC. Its protein is CASRERGSSYNEQFF.